A single sample is the source of the 3 T cell receptor beta chains below, sequenced in a study of regulatory T cells in long-lasting Graves disease. Time point meaning: newly diagnosed GD, antithyroid drugs for less than 3 months. Isolated PBMC RNA provided the starting material for the TCR library. Both iRepertoire HTBI primers and Arm-PCR of CDR3 regions were used to build the TCR beta libraries. TCRdb independently ran MiXCR on the multiplex PCR reads; one entry per CDR3 protein. Of roughly 500,000 distinct CDR3 sequences listed, approximately 14% are singletons. This sample also appeared in a second study, on T cells in Graves' hyperthyroidism and ophthalmopathy.

The sample was peripheral blood mononuclear cells (PBMCs), taken at new diagnosis, from a patient treated with antithyroid drugs. The receptors were sampled from a woman in her fifties or sixties with Graves disease.

There are many counts of this clonotype. The chain employs TRBV9 and TRBJ2-2, with D possibly TRBD2 on 5 matching bases. Trimming shortened V by 4 bases and J by 3 bases, and 16 bases separated the two germline ends. Germline CDR1 SGDLS, CDR2 YYNGEE. The CDR3 runs to 16 residues. This CDR3 reads CASSQEVQADTGELFF. The CDR3 DNA follows: TGTGCCAGCAGCCAGGAGGTCCAGGCTGACACCGGGGAGCTGTTTTTT.

A single count supports this clonotype. Given a much more abundant clone one base away, this may be a read error. This chain uses TRBV28 with TRBJ1-3, with a possible D match to TRBD1 (6 bases). There are 14 residues in the CDR3. CDR1 is MDHEN and CDR2 is SYDVKM in the germline V gene. The CDR3 DNA reads as TGTGTCAGCAGGCCGACAGGAACTGGAAACACCATATATTTT. Translation gives CVSRPTGTGNTIYF.

This clonotype was counted a few times. This sequence joins TRBV5-1 and TRBJ2-3, with TRBD2 matching over 9 bases. The DNA end favors TRBJ2-5, so the J call may be wrong. Germline V gives CDR1 SGHRS, CDR2 YFSETQ. This CDR3 has 14 amino acids. The CDR3 here is CASSFGTSRETQYF. The CDR3 region has the DNA TGCGCCAGCAGCTTCGGGACTAGCCGGGAGACCCAGTACTTC.